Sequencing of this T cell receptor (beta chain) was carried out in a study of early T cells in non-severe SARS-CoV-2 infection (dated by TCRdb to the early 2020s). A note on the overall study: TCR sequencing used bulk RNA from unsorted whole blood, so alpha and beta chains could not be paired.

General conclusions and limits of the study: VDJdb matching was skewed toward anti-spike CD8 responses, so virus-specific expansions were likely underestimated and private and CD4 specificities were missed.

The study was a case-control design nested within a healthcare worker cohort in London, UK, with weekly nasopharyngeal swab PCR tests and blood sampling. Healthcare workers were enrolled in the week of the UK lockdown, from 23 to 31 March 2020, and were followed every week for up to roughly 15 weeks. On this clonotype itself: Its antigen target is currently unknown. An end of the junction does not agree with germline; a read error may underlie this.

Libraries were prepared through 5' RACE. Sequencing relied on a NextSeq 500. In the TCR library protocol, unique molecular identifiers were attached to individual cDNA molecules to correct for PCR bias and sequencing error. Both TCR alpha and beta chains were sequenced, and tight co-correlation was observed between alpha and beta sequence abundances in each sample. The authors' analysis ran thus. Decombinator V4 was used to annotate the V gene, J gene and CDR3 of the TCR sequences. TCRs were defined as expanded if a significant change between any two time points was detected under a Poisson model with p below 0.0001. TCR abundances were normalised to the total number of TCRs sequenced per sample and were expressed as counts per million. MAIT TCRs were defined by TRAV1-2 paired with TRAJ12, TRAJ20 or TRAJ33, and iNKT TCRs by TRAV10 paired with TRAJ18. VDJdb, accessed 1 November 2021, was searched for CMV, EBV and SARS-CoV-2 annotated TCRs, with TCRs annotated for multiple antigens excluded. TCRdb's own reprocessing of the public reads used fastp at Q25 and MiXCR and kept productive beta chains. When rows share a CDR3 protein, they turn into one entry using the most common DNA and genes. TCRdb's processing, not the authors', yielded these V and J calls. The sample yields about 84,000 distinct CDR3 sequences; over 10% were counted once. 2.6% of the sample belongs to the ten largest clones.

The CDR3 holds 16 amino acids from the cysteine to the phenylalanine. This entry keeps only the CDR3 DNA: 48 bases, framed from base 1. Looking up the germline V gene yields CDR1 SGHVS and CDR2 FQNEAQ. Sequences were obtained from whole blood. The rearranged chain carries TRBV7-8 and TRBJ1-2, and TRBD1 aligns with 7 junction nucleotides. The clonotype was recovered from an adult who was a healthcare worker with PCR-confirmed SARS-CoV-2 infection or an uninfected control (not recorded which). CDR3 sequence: CTSSFGPGGKNYGYTF. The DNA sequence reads TGTACCAGCAGCTTTGGGCCAGGGGGTAAAAACTATGGCTACACCTTC.